One and the same sample provided the 6 T cell receptor beta chains below, sequenced in a study of Tregs in tolerant kidney transplant recipients. Method: immunoSEQ multiplex PCR; TCRdb's copy keeps in-frame clones and lacks some. The data show around 70,000 clones, around nine tenths seen once. Sequencing used CD8+ T cells from blood, obtained before the transplant. These receptors all stem from a human donor who received a combined kidney and bone marrow transplant.

The rearrangement links TRBV6-6 to TRBJ2-7; D perhaps matches TRBD2 (5 bases). The V and J ends lost 7 bases and 7 bases respectively, with 17 bases between them. This CDR3 contains 13 residues. CDR1 and CDR2 (germline): MNHNY, SVGAGI (reference sequence). The CDR3 bases are TGTGCCAGCACTAGAGGTCTAACGGGGGAGCAGTACTTC. Protein product: CASTRGLTGEQYF.

This clone appeared a single time. This chain links TRBV19 with TRBJ1-5; D not certain. Germline loops: CDR1 LNHDA, CDR2 SQIVND (reference sequence). This CDR3 comprises 15 residues. Trimming shortened V by 0 bases and J by 7 bases, and 13 bases separated the two germline ends. The CDR3 nucleotides read TGTGCCAGTAGTATAGAGCGGAGTTTCGGGCAGCCCCAGCATTTT. Its translation: CASSIERSFGQPQHF.

The chain couples TRBV7-9 to TRBJ2-7, with 12 bases fitting TRBD2. The CDR3 runs to 16 residues. The V and J ends lost 10 bases and 7 bases, in that order; junction bases with no gene match: 17. Germline V lookup: CDR1 SEHNR, CDR2 FQNEAQ (reference sequence). Here the CDR3 reads CATETSGRSSLREQYF. The DNA of the CDR3 is TGTGCCACCGAAACTAGCGGGAGGTCATCTTTGAGGGAGCAGTACTTC.

V is TRBV6-5 and J is TRBJ2-7, with D possibly TRBD1 on 6 matching bases. The CDR3 spans 14 residues. From germline, CDR1 is MNHEY and CDR2 SVGAGI. Trimming pared 2 bases from V and 1 base from J, leaving 9 bases between. In DNA, the CDR3 is TGTGCCAGCAGTTACACTACAGGGTCCTACGAGCAGTACTTC. This sequence encodes CASSYTTGSYEQYF.

The CDR3 protein is CASSHLPRDKIYYNEQFF. For the CDR3, the DNA is TGCGCCAGCAGCCATCTACCTAGGGACAAAATATACTACAATGAGCAGTTCTTC. The chain recombines TRBV4-1 with TRBJ2-1, with D maybe TRBD1 (6 bases). V lost 3 bases, J lost 3 bases, and 21 bases lay in between. The CDR3 contains 18 residues. Per germline, CDR1 MGHRA and CDR2 YSYEKL.

The chain uses TRBV5-6 and TRBJ2-7; D ambiguous. The germline V and J ends were trimmed by 0 bases and 1 base, with 5 bases remaining between them. Germline assignment: CDR1 SGHDT and CDR2 YYEEEE. The length of the CDR3 is 13 residues. CDR3 residues: CASSLGSSYEQYF. CDR3 nucleotides: TGTGCCAGCAGCTTGGGGAGTTCCTACGAGCAGTACTTC.